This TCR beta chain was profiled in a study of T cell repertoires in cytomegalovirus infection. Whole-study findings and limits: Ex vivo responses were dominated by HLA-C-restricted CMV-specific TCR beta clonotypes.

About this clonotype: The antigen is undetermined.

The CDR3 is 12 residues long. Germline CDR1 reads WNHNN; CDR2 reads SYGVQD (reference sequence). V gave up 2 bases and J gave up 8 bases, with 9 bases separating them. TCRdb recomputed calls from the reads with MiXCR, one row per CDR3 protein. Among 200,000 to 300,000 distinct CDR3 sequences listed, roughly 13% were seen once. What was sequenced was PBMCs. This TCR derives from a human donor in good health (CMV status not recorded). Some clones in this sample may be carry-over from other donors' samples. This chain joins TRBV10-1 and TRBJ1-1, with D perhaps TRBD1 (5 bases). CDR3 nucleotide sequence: TGCGCCAGCAGTGAGAAGAGGGGAGAAGCTTTCTTT. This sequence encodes CASSEKRGEAFF.